This T cell receptor beta chain was documented in a study of blood T cells in healthy people across ages. Turning to the study itself: Template switching recovered approximately one barcoded beta molecule for every two T cells.

Every donor provided around 9.5 milliliters of peripheral blood. Combining a sample-barcoded 5' primer with a J-beta primer mix, a second PCR ran for roughly 6 to 11 cycles. A template-switch adaptor with 12 random nucleotides tagged each cDNA molecule. A single record per CDR3 protein comes from TCRdb applying MiXCR to the 5' RACE reads. Of around 900,000 distinct CDR3 sequences in the sample, roughly half were seen once. CDR3 size: 14 residues. Specimen: blood. This chain joins TRBV12-3 or TRBV12-4 and TRBJ2-5, with a weak D call TRBD1 (6 bases). The DNA matches TRBJ2-7 better at its end, which makes the J call doubtful. The receptor's source is a woman in her fifties or sixties in good health. In nucleotides, the CDR3 is TGTGCCAGCAGTTTGGGGCAGGGGATGGACGAGCAGTACTTC. Translation: CASSLGQGMDEQYF.